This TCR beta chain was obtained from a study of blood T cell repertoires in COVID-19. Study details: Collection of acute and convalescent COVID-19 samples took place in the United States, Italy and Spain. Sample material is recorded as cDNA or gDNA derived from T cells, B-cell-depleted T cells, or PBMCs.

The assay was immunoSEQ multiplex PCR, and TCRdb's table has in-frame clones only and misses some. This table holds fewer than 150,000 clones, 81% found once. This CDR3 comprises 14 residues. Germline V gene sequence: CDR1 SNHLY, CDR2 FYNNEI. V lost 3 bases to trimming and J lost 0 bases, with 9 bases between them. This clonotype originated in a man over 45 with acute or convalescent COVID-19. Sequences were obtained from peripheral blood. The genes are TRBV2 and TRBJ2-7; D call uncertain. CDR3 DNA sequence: TGTGCCAGCAGTGATAGAGGAGACTCCTACGAGCAGTACTTC. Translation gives CASSDRGDSYEQYF.